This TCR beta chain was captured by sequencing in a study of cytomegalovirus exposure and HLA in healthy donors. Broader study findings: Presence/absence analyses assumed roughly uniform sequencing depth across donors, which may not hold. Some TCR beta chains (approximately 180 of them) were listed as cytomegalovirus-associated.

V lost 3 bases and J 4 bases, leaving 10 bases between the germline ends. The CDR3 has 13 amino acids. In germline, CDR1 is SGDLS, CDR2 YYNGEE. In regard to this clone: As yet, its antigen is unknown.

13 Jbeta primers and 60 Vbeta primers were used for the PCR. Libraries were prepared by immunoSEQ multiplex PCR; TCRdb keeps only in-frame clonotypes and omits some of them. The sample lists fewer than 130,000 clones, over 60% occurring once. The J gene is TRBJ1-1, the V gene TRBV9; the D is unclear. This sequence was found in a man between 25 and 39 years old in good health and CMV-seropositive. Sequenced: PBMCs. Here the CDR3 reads CASSAGSATEAFF. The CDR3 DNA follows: TGTGCCAGCAGCGCGGGTTCGGCCACTGAAGCTTTCTTT.